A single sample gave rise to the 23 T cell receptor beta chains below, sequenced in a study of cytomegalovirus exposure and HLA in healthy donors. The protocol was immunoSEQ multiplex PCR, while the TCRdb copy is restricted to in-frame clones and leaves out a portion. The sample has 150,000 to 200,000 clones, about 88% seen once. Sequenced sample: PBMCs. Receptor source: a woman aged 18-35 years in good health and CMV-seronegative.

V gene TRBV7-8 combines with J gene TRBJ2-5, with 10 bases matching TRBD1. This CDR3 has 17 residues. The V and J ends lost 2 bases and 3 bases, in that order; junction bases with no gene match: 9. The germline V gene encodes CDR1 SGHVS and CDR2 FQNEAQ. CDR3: CASSLPRDRGAEETQYF. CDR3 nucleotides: TGTGCCAGCAGCTTACCCCGGGACAGGGGAGCTGAAGAGACCCAGTACTTC.

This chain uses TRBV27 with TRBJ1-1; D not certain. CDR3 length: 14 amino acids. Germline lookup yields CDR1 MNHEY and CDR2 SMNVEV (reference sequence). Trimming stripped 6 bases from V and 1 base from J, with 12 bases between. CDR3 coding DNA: TGTGCCAGCAGCTCCCGAGAGGGGAACACTGAAGCTTTCTTT. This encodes CASSSREGNTEAFF.

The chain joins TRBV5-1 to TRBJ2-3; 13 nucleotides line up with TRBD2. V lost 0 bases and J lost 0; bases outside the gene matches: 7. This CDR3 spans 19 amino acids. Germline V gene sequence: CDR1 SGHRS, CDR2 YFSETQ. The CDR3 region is CASSLVLAGGASSTDTQYF. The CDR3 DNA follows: TGCGCCAGCAGCTTGGTACTAGCGGGAGGGGCGTCTAGCACAGATACGCAGTATTTT.

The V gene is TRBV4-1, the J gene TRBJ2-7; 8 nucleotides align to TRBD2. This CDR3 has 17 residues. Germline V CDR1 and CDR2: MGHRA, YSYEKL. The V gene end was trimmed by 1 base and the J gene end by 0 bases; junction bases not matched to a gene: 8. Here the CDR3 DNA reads TGCGCCAGCAGCCAAGTTGATCTTGCGGGGGGCTCCTACGAGCAGTACTTC. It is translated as CASSQVDLAGGSYEQYF.

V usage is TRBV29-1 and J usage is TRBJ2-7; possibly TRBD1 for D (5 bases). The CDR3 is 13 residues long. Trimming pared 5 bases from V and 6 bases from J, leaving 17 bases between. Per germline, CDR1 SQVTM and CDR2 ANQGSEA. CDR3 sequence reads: CSVTSGAPGEQYF. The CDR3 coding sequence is TGCAGCGTTACCTCTGGGGCTCCCGGCGAGCAGTACTTC.

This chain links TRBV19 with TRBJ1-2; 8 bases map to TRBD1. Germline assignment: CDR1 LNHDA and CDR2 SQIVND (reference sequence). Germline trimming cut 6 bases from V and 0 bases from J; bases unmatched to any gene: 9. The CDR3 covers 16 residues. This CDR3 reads CASRPAGTGSNYGYTF. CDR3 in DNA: TGTGCCAGTAGACCGGCCGGGACAGGCTCTAACTATGGCTACACCTTC.

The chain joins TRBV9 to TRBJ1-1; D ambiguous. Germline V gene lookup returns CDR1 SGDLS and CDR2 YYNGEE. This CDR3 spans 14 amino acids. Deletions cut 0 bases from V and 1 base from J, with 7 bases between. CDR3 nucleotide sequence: TGTGCCAGCAGCGTAGACGGCGGGAACACTGAAGCTTTCTTT. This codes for CASSVDGGNTEAFF.

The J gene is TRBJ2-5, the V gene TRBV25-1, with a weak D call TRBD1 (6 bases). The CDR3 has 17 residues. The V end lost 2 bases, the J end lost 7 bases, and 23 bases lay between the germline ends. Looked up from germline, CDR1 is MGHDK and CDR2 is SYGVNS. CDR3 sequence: CASSEIRQGTSFGTQYF. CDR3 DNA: TGTGCCAGCAGTGAAATACGGCAGGGGACCTCGTTTGGGACCCAGTACTTC.

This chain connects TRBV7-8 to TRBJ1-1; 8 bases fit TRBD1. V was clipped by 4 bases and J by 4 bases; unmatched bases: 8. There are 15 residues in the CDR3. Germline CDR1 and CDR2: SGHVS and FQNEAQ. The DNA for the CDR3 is TGTGCCAGCAGCTCCCCAGGGGGCGCGGGCACTGAAGCTTTCTTT. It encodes CASSSPGGAGTEAFF.

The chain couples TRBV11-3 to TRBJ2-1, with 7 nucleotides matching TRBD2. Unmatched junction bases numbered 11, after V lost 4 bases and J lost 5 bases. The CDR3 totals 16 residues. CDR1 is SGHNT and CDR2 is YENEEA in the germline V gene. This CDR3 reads CASSYGRLGGDNEQFF. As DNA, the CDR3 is TGTGCCAGCAGCTACGGACGTTTGGGAGGGGACAATGAGCAGTTCTTC.

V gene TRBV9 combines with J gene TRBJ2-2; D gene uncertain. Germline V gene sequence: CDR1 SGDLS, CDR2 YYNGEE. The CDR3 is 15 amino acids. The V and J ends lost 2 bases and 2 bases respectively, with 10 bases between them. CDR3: CASSVQVVNTGELFF. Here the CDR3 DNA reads TGTGCCAGCAGCGTCCAGGTTGTTAACACCGGGGAGCTGTTTTTT.

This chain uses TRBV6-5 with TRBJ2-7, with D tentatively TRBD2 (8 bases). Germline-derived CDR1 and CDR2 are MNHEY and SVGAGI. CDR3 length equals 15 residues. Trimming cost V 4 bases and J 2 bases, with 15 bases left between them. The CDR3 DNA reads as TGTGCCAGCAGTTGGCGGGGGGACAGCCCCTACGAGCAGTACTTC. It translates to CASSWRGDSPYEQYF.

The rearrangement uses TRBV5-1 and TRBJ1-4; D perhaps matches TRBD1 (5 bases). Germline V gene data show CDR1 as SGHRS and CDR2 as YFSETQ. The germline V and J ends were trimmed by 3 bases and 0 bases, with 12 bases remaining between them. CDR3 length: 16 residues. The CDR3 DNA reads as TGCGCCAGCAGCTCGGGGGATACAGCAACTAATGAAAAACTGTTTTTT. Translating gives CASSSGDTATNEKLFF.

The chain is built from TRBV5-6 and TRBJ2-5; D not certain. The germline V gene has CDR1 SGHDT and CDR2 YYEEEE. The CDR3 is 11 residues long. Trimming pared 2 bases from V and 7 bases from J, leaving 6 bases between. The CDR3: CASSFARTQYF. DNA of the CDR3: TGTGCCAGCAGCTTTGCGCGGACCCAGTACTTC.

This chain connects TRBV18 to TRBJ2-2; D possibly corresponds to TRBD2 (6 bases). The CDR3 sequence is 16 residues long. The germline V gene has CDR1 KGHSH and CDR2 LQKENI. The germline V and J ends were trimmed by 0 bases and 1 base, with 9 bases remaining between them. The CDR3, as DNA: TGTGCCAGCTCACCACCCCAGGGAGGGAACACCGGGGAGCTGTTTTTT. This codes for CASSPPQGGNTGELFF.

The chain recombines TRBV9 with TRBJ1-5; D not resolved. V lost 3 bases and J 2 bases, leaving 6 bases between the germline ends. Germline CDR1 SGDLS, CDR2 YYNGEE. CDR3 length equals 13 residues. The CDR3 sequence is CASSDSGNQPQHF. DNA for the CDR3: TGTGCCAGCAGCGACTCTGGCAATCAGCCCCAGCATTTT.

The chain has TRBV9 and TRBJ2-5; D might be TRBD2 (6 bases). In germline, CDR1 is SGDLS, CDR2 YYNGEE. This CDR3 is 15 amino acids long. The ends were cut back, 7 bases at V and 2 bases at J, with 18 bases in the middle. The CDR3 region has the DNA TGTGCCAGCGCGGTTTCAGTTGGGGGGCAAGAGACCCAGTACTTC. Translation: CASAVSVGGQETQYF.

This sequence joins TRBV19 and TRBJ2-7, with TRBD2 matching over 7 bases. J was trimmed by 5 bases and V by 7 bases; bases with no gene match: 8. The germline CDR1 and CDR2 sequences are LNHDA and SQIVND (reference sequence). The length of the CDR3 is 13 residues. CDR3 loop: CASKAGVSNEQYF. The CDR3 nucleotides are TGTGCCAGTAAGGCGGGAGTAAGTAACGAGCAGTACTTC.

The CDR3 sequence: CASRPDSFRTVYEQYF. The CDR3 DNA reads TGCGCCAGCAGACCTGACAGTTTTCGAACCGTCTACGAGCAGTACTTC. This chain links TRBV5-1 with TRBJ2-7, with D maybe TRBD1 (5 bases). The V end was cut by 5 bases, the J end by 3 bases, with 21 bases between. CDR3 length equals 16 residues. Germline CDR1 SGHRS, CDR2 YFSETQ.

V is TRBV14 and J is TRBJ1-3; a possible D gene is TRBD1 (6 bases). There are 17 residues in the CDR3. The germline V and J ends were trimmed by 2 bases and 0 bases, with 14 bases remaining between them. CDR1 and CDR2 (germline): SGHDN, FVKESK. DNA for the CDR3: TGTGCCAGCAGCCAAAACCTCGGACAGACCTCTGGAAACACCATATATTTT. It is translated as CASSQNLGQTSGNTIYF.

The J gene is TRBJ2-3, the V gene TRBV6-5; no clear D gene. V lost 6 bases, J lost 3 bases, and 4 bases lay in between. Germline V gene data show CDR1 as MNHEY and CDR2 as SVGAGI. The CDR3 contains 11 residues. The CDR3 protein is CASSHTDTQYF. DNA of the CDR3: TGTGCCAGCAGCCATACAGATACGCAGTATTTT.

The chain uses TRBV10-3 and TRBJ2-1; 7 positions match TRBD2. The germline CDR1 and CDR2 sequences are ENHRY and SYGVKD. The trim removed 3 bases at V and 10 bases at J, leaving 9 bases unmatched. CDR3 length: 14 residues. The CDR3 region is CAISDPISGGEQFF. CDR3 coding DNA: TGTGCCATCAGTGACCCCATTTCCGGGGGGGAGCAGTTCTTC.

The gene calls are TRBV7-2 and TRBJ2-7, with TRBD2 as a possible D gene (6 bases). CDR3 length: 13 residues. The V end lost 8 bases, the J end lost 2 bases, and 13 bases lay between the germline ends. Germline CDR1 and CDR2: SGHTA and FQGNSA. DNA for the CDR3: TGTGCCAGCTCACCGGCGGGGCCCTACGAGCAGTACTTC. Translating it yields CASSPAGPYEQYF.